This TCR beta chain emerged from a study of blood T cell repertoires in COVID-19. Study in general: Sources were T cells, B-cell-depleted T cells, or PBMCs; the material itself was cDNA or gDNA.

The CDR3 spans 15 residues. V trimming: 5 bases; J trimming: 7 bases; junction bases outside the gene matches: 8. Germline V gene sequence: CDR1 SGHTA, CDR2 FQGNSA. Here immunoSEQ multiplex PCR was the method, and the copy in TCRdb shows in-frame clones only, minus some. The sample holds about 120,000 clones; about 80% are singletons and the top ten take about 4%. The chain employs TRBV7-2 and TRBJ1-2, with 12 bases aligning to TRBD1. The clonotype originates from an elderly woman with acute or convalescent COVID-19. Material: peripheral blood. CDR3: CASSTRGQGASGYTF. In DNA form, the CDR3 reads TGTGCCAGCAGCACCCGGGGACAGGGGGCGAGTGGCTACACCTTC.